This TCR beta chain was profiled in a study of T cell responses to AZD1222 COVID-19 vaccine. This clone was found once. Using immunoSEQ multiplex PCR, the repertoire was profiled, and TCRdb retains in-frame clones only, with some absent. The sample holds 140,000 to 150,000 clones, about 90% seen once. In germline, CDR1 is SGHKS, CDR2 YYEKEE (reference sequence). The V gene lost 4 bases and the J gene lost 5 bases, with 9 bases spanning the gap. This CDR3 has 12 residues. This chain connects TRBV5-5 to TRBJ1-1, with D uncertain. Sequences were derived from peripheral blood, sampled on day 0 of AZD1222 vaccination. The TCR originated in an adult in good health. CDR3 protein: CASSLLGTEAFF. DNA of the CDR3: TGTGCCAGCAGCCTGCTGGGGACTGAAGCTTTCTTT.